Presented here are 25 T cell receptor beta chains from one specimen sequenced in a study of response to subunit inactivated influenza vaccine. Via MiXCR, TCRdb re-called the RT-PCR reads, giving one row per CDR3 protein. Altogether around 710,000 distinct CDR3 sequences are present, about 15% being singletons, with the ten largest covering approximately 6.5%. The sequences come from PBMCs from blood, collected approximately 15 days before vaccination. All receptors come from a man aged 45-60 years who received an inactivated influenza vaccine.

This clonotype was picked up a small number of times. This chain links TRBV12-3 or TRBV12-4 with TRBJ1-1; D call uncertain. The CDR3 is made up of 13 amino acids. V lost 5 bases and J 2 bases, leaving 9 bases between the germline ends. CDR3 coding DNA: TGTGCCAGCAGTGACGGTTTTAACACTGAAGCTTTCTTT. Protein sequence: CASSDGFNTEAFF.

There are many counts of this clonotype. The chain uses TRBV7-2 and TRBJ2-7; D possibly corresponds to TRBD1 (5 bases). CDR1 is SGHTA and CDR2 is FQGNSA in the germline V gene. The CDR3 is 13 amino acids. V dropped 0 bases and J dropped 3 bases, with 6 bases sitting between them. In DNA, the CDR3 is TGTGCCAGCAGCTTAGCCAGGGTCTACGAGCAGTACTTC. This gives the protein CASSLARVYEQYF.

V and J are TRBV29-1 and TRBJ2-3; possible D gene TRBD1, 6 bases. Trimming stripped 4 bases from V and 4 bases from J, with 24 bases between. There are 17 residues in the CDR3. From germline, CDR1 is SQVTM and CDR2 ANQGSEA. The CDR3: CSVVVQGLRDFADTQYF. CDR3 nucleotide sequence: TGCAGCGTTGTTGTTCAGGGGTTGCGCGATTTCGCAGATACGCAGTATTTT.

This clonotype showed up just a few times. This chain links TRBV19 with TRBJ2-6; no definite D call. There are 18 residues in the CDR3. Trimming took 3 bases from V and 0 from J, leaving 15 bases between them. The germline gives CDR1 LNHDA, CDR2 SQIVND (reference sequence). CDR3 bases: TGTGCCAGTAGTATGAACTGGCCGCCATACTCTGGGGCCAACGTCCTGACTTTC. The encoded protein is CASSMNWPPYSGANVLTF.

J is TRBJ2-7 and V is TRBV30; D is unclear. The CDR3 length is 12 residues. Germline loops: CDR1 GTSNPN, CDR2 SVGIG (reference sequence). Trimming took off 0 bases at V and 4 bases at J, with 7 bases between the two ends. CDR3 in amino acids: CAWSVYSYEQYF. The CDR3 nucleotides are TGTGCCTGGAGTGTATATAGTTACGAGCAGTACTTC.

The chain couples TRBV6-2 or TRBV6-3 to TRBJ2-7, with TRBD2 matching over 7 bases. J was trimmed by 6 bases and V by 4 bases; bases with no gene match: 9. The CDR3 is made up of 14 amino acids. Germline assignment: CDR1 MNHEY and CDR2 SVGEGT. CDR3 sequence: CASSSGLETSEQYF. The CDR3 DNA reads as TGTGCCAGCAGTTCTGGACTAGAAACGAGCGAGCAGTACTTC.

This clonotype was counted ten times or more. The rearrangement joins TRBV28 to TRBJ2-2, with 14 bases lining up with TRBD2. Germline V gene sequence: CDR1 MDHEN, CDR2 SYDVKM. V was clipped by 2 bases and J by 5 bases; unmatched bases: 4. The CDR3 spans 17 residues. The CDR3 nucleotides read TGTGCCAGCAGTTTACACGGACTAGCGGGAGGTACCGGGGAGCTGTTTTTT. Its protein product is CASSLHGLAGGTGELFF.

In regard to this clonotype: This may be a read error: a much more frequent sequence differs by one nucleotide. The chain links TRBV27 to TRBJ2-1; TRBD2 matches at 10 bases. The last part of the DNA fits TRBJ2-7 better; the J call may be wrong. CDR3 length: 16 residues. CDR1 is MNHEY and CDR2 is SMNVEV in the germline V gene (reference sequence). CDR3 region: CASSLSKSGRAAEQYF. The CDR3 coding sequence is TGTGCCAGCAGTTTATCGAAGAGCGGGAGGGCAGCCGAGCAGTACTTC.

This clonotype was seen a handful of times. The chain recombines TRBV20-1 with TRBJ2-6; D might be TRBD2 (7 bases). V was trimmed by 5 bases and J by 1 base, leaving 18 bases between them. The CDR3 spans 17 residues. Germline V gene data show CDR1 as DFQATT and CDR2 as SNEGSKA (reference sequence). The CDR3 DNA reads TGCAGTGCTCGTAGTGGGGGGGGCATATCTGGGGCCAACGTCCTGACTTTC. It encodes CSARSGGGISGANVLTF.

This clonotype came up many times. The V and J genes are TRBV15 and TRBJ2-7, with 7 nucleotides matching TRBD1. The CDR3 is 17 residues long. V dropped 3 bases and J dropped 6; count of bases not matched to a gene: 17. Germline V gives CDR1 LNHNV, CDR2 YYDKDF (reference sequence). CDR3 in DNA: TGTGCCACCAGCAGTAAAGGGACAGCCTACGCCCTTACCGAGCAGTACTTC. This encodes CATSSKGTAYALTEQYF.

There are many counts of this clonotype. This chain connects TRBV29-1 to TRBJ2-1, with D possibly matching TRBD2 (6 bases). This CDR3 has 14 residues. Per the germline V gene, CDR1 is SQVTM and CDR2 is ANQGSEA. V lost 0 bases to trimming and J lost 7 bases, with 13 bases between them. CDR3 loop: CSVEDQGLQNEQFF. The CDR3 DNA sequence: TGCAGCGTTGAAGATCAGGGACTCCAAAATGAGCAGTTCTTC.

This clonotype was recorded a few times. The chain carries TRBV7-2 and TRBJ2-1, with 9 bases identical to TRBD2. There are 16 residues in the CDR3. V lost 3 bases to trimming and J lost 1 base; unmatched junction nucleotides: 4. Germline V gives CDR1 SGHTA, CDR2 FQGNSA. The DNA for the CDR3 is TGTGCCAGCAGCTTCTTAGCGGGAGATTCCTACAATGAGCAGTTCTTC. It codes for CASSFLAGDSYNEQFF.

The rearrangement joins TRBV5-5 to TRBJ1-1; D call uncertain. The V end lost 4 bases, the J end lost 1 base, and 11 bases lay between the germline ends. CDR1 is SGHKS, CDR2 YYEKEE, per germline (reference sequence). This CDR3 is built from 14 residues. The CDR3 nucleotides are TGTGCCAGCAGCCCATGGGAGGGGAACACTGAAGCTTTCTTT. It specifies CASSPWEGNTEAFF.

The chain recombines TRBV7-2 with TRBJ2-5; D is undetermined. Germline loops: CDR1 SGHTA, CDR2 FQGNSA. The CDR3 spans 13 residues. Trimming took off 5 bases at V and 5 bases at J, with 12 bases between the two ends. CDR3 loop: CASSPDVRETQYF. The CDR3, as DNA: TGTGCCAGCAGCCCGGACGTCCGGGAGACCCAGTACTTC.

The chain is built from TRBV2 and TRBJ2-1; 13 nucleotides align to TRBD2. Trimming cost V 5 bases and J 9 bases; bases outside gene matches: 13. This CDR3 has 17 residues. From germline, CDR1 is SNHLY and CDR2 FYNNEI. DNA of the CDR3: TGTGCCAGCAGTAAACAACCGGGACTAGCGGGGCAAAGTGAGCAGTTCTTC. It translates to CASSKQPGLAGQSEQFF.

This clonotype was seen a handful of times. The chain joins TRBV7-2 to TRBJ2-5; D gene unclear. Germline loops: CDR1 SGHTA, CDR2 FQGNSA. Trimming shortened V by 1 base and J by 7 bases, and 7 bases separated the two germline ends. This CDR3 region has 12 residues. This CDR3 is CASSLVPGTQYF. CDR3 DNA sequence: TGTGCCAGCAGCTTAGTCCCCGGGACCCAGTACTTC.

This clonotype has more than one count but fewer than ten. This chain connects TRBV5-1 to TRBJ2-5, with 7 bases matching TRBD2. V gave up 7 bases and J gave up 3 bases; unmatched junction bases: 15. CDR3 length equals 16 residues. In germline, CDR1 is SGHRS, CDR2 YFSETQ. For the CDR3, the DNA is TGCGCCAGCGGAGCGGGGACGAGTTCTCGTGAAGAGACCCAGTACTTC. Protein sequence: CASGAGTSSREETQYF. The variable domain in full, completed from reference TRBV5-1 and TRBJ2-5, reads KAGVTQTPRYLIKTRGQQVTLSCSPISGHRSVSWYQQTPGQGLQFLFEYFSETQRNKGNFPGRFSGRQFSNSRSEMNVSTLELGDSALYLCASGAGTSSREETQYFGPGTRLLVL.

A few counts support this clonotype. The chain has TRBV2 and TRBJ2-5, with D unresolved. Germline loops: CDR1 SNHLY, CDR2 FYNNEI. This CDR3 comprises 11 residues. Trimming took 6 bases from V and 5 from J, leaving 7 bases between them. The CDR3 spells CASRAVETQYF. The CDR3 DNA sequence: TGTGCCAGCAGGGCGGTGGAGACCCAGTACTTC.

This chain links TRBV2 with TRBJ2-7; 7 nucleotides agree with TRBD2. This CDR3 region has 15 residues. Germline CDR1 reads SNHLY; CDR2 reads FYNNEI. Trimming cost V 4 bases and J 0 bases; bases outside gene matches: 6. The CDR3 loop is CASSVRLAASYEQYF. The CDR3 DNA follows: TGTGCCAGCAGTGTTAGGCTAGCGGCCTCCTACGAGCAGTACTTC.

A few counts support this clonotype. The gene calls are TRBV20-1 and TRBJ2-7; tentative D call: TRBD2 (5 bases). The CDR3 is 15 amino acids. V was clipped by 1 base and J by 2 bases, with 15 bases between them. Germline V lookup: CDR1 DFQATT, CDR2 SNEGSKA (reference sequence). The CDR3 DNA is TGCAGTGCTAGAGTTTGGCGGACTCTCGCCTACGAGCAGTACTTC. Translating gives CSARVWRTLAYEQYF.

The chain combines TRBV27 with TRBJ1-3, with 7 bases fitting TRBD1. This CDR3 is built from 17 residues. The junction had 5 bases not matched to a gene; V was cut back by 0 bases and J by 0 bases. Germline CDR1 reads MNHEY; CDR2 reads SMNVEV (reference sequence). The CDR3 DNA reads TGTGCCAGCAGTTTATCGGGACAGCTTTTCTCTGGAAACACCATATATTTT. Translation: CASSLSGQLFSGNTIYF.

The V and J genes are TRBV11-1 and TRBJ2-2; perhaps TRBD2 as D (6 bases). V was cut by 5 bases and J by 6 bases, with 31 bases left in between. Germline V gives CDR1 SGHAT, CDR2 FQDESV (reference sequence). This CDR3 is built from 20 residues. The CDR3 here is CASSPDHLVGWREGAGELFF. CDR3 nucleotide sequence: TGTGCCAGCAGCCCAGATCATCTAGTGGGGTGGAGGGAAGGCGCCGGGGAGCTGTTTTTT.

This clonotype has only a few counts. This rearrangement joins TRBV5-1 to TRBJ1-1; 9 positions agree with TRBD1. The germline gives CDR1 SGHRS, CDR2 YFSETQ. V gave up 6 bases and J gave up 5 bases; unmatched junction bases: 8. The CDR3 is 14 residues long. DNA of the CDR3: TGCGCCAGCACCGCCGGGACAGGGCTTACTGAAGCTTTCTTT. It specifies CASTAGTGLTEAFF.

Here the CDR3 DNA reads TGCAGTGCCCCCACAGGGGGCGCAACCTACGAGCAGTACTTC. It translates to CSAPTGGATYEQYF. The chain combines TRBV20-1 with TRBJ2-7, with 9 bases that match TRBD1. Germline V gene lookup returns CDR1 DFQATT and CDR2 SNEGSKA (reference sequence). The V segment lost 6 bases and the J segment 2 bases; nucleotides outside the gene matches: 8. The CDR3 is made up of 14 amino acids.

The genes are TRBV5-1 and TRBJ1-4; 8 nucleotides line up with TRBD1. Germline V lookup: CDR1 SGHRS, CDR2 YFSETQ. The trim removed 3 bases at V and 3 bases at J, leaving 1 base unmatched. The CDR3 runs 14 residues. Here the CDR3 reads CASSSTGANEKLFF. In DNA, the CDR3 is TGCGCCAGCAGCTCGACAGGGGCTAATGAAAAACTGTTTTTT.